This passage covers 20 T cell receptor beta chains from one sample sequenced in a study of T cell responses to AZD1222 COVID-19 vaccine. Using immunoSEQ multiplex PCR, the repertoire was profiled, and TCRdb retains in-frame clones only, with some absent. This table has roughly 200,000 clones, approximately 91% appearing once. The sequences come from peripheral blood, collected 28 days after the second AZD1222 dose. These receptors originate from an adult who received the AZD1222 COVID-19 vaccine.

J is TRBJ2-7 and V is TRBV5-1; the match to TRBD2 covers 9 bases. V gave up 3 bases and J gave up 6 bases; unmatched junction bases: 1. The CDR3 spans 12 residues. Germline CDR1 reads SGHRS; CDR2 reads YFSETQ. The CDR3 DNA is TGCGCCAGCAGCTCGGGACTAGCCGAGCAGTACTTC. It specifies CASSSGLAEQYF.

This chain joins TRBV27 and TRBJ2-7; maybe TRBD1 (6 bases). Trimming removed 3 bases from V and 6 bases from J, with 18 bases in between. The CDR3 is 15 amino acids. Germline CDR1 is MNHEY and CDR2 is SMNVEV (reference sequence). Written as DNA, the CDR3 is TGTGCCAGCAGTTTTACAGGGAAAGTAGTGAGCGAGCAGTACTTC. Amino acids: CASSFTGKVVSEQYF.

V is TRBV10-1 and J is TRBJ2-2; possible D gene TRBD1, 7 bases. Germline V gene lookup returns CDR1 WNHNN and CDR2 SYGVQD (reference sequence). This CDR3 spans 14 amino acids. V lost 3 bases and J lost 3, with 8 bases in between. CDR3 bases: TGCGCCAGCAGTGACAGGGGGGACACCGGGGAGCTGTTTTTT. Its protein is CASSDRGDTGELFF.

The rearrangement uses TRBV19 and TRBJ2-1; perhaps TRBD2 as D (6 bases). This CDR3 is 14 amino acids long. V gave up 9 bases and J gave up 3 bases, with 15 bases separating them. Germline loops: CDR1 LNHDA, CDR2 SQIVND (reference sequence). CDR3 sequence (DNA): TGTGCCAGCTGTAGTCGAGCGGGCTACAATGAGCAGTTCTTC. It specifies CASCSRAGYNEQFF.

V is TRBV7-2 and J is TRBJ2-5; D gene unclear. This CDR3 is built from 14 residues. Deletions cut 2 bases from V and 4 bases from J, with 11 bases between. Per the germline V gene, CDR1 is SGHTA and CDR2 is FQGNSA. CDR3 loop: CASSLFPGRETQYF. CDR3 DNA: TGTGCCAGCAGCTTATTTCCCGGACGAGAGACCCAGTACTTC.

J is TRBJ1-4 and V is TRBV11-2; D ambiguous. The CDR3 is made up of 14 amino acids. Trimming shortened V by 5 bases and J by 5 bases, and 12 bases separated the two germline ends. In germline, CDR1 is SGHAT, CDR2 FQNNGV. DNA of the CDR3: TGTGCCAGCAGCCGTTGGACGGGGAATGAAAAACTGTTTTTT. This gives the protein CASSRWTGNEKLFF.

In its sample, this clone was seen a few times. The rearrangement uses TRBV4-1 and TRBJ1-3, with a possible D match to TRBD1 (5 bases). The length of the CDR3 is 20 residues. Looked up from germline, CDR1 is MGHRA and CDR2 is YSYEKL. Trimming took off 8 bases at V and 0 bases at J, with 29 bases between the two ends. This chain's CDR3 is CASSFRYIEGMSASGNTIYF. The CDR3 DNA is TGCGCCAGCTCTTTCCGTTATATAGAGGGGATGTCCGCCTCTGGAAACACCATATATTTT.

This sequence joins TRBV7-9 and TRBJ1-2; D ambiguous. Germline CDR1 SEHNR, CDR2 FQNEAQ (reference sequence). The CDR3 contains 15 residues. V shed 3 bases and J shed 2 bases, with 13 bases lying between them. DNA for the CDR3: TGTGCCAGCAGCTTTAGTCAGGCGGGGAACTATGGCTACACCTTC. It specifies CASSFSQAGNYGYTF.

This rearrangement joins TRBV6-5 to TRBJ2-3; 12 bases agree with TRBD2. The length of the CDR3 is 16 residues. J was trimmed by 3 bases and V by 2 bases; bases with no gene match: 3. Germline lookup yields CDR1 MNHEY and CDR2 SVGAGI. CDR3 sequence: CASSYLAGGPTDTQYF. The DNA of the CDR3 is TGTGCCAGCAGTTACCTAGCGGGGGGGCCGACAGATACGCAGTATTTT.

The chain has TRBV6-5 and TRBJ2-7, with 9 bases identical to TRBD1. V lost 4 bases, J lost 3 bases, and 7 bases stayed unmatched. This CDR3 has 15 residues. The germline gives CDR1 MNHEY, CDR2 SVGAGI. CDR3 sequence reads: CASSSTGTGIYEQYF. CDR3 coding DNA: TGTGCCAGCAGTTCCACCGGGACAGGGATCTACGAGCAGTACTTC.

This chain uses TRBV5-5 with TRBJ1-2; D call uncertain. The V gene's germline CDR1 is SGHKS and CDR2 YYEKEE (reference sequence). V was cut by 5 bases and J by 0 bases, with 8 bases left in between. The CDR3 has 13 amino acids. The CDR3 DNA follows: TGTGCCAGCAGTTTAGGGACTAACTATGGCTACACCTTC. This codes for CASSLGTNYGYTF.

The chain links TRBV6-5 to TRBJ2-2; 8 bases match TRBD1. There are 15 residues in the CDR3. Germline V CDR1 and CDR2: MNHEY, SVGAGI. V lost 2 bases and J lost 7; bases outside the gene matches: 6. The CDR3 loop is CASSYPQGGRGELFF. In nucleotides, the CDR3 is TGTGCCAGCAGTTACCCACAGGGGGGCCGCGGGGAGCTGTTTTTT.

This clone came up once. The rearrangement links TRBV9 to TRBJ2-4; TRBD1 might be the D (5 bases). CDR3 size: 15 residues. Germline V lookup: CDR1 SGDLS, CDR2 YYNGEE. V dropped 4 bases and J dropped 5 bases, with 16 bases sitting between them. CDR3 DNA: TGTGCCAGCAGCTACGACCCACAAGGGGAAAACATTCAGTACTTC. The encoded protein is CASSYDPQGENIQYF.

This clone was counted once. V gene TRBV7-6 combines with J gene TRBJ2-7; 8 bases align to TRBD2. The V gene's germline CDR1 is SGHVS and CDR2 FNYEAQ. The CDR3 loop spans 15 amino acids. V shed 5 bases, J shed 5 bases, and the junction held 11 bases outside the gene matches. The CDR3 reads CASSPGLREVNEQYF. DNA for the CDR3: TGTGCCAGCAGCCCCGGCTTGCGGGAGGTAAACGAGCAGTACTTC.

V gene TRBV24-1 combines with J gene TRBJ2-2; no firm D call. The V gene's germline CDR1 is KGHDR and CDR2 SFDVKD. The CDR3 runs 14 residues. V dropped 3 bases and J dropped 8 bases, with 12 bases sitting between them. The CDR3 bases are TGTGCCACCAGTGATCCCGGACGGAGAGGGGAGCTGTTTTTT. Translation: CATSDPGRRGELFF.

The V gene is TRBV5-1, the J gene TRBJ1-3; perhaps TRBD1 as D (5 bases). The germline gives CDR1 SGHRS, CDR2 YFSETQ. V was cut by 5 bases and J by 0 bases, with 9 bases left in between. The CDR3 length is 14 residues. The CDR3 sequence: CASSPGYSGNTIYF. The DNA for the CDR3 is TGCGCCAGCAGTCCAGGGTACTCTGGAAACACCATATATTTT.

As to this clone: At one end, the junction sequence differs from germline, possibly due to a read error. The chain combines TRBV7-2 with TRBJ2-5, with 8 bases lining up with TRBD2. Germline CDR1 is SGHTA and CDR2 is FQGNSA. The CDR3 has 15 residues. CDR3 bases: TGTGCCAGCAGGTTAGCGGGATACGACCAAGAGACCCAGTACTTC. Translating gives CASRLAGYDQETQYF. The variable domain in full, with the rest retrieved from reference TRBV7-2 and TRBJ2-5, is GAGVSQSPSNKVTEKGKDVELRCDPISGHTALYWYRQSLGQGLEFLIYFQGNSAPDKSGLPSDRFSAERTGGSVSTLTIQRTQQEDSAVYLCASRLAGYDQETQYFGPGTRLLVL.

This chain connects TRBV6-5 to TRBJ2-5; D gene ambiguous. Trimming took 6 bases from V and 5 from J, leaving 13 bases between them. Germline V CDR1 and CDR2: MNHEY, SVGAGI. CDR3 length equals 13 residues. CDR3 DNA sequence: TGTGCCAGCAGCTCGTGGGGTTTCGAGACCCAGTACTTC. Translating it yields CASSSWGFETQYF.

The CDR3 sequence: CASSPLGPRGTSGNTIYF. CDR3 DNA sequence: TGTGCCAGCTCACCCCTCGGCCCCAGGGGGACCTCTGGAAACACCATATATTTT. The rearrangement links TRBV18 to TRBJ1-3, with TRBD1 identical over 7 bases. The CDR3 is made up of 18 amino acids. CDR1 KGHSH and CDR2 LQKENI come from the germline V gene. V gave up 3 bases and J gave up 0 bases; unmatched junction bases: 11.

This clone showed up just once. The rearrangement joins TRBV7-2 to TRBJ2-7, with no clear D. Germline assignment: CDR1 SGHTA and CDR2 FQGNSA. The CDR3 is made up of 15 amino acids. Trimming stripped 0 bases from V and 2 bases from J, with 11 bases between. The CDR3 DNA follows: TGTGCCAGCAGCTTAGCCAGGACGAATGCCTACGAGCAGTACTTC. It codes for CASSLARTNAYEQYF.